There are a few counts of the clone carrying this T cell receptor (beta chain). Its antigen remains unidentified. The second PCR ran roughly 7 to 12 cycles with a sample-barcoded 5' primer and J-beta primers. A single record per CDR3 protein comes from TCRdb applying MiXCR to the 5' RACE reads. The table lists approximately 1,700,000 distinct CDR3 sequences, approximately 40% of them singletons, with 20% to 25% in the top ten. This sample stems from a study of blood T cells in healthy people across ages. Looked up from germline, CDR1 is MDHEN and CDR2 is SYDVKM. V lost 2 bases and J lost 7; bases outside the gene matches: 9. CDR3 length: 16 amino acids. General study results and limits: A roughly linear age-dependent decrease characterized TCR beta diversity per million T cells.

Peripheral blood was drawn, approximately 9.4 milliliters per donor. Per sample, extraction of total RNA gave at least 5.5 micrograms in every case. The source material was blood. The chain carries TRBV28 and TRBJ2-1, with 9 bases that match TRBD2. This receptor was taken from a human donor in good health. Here the CDR3 reads CASSLSGAGGRNEQFF. CDR3 nucleotide sequence: TGTGCCAGCAGTTTAAGCGGAGCGGGGGGTCGGAATGAGCAGTTCTTC.